This TCR beta chain was sequenced for a study of blood T cell repertoires in COVID-19. Study in general: Acute and convalescent COVID-19 specimens originated in the United States, Italy and Spain. T cells, B-cell-depleted T cells, or PBMCs provided the cDNA or gDNA that served as material.

Per the authors' pipeline: The authors estimated nucleated cell counts from reference gene primer amplification. This table comes from immunoSEQ multiplex PCR, and its TCRdb copy is limited to in-frame clones, with some not included. The V and J calls and clone size are taken from that table; D and trimming were inferred from the DNA. The repertoire consists of about 200,000 clones, with over 70% occurring once and the leading ten covering around 5.4%. Comment on this clone: Other DNA sequences of this sample code for an identical CDR3.

In germline, CDR1 is SGHRS, CDR2 YFSETQ. This CDR3 has 15 residues. V lost 3 bases, J lost 3 bases, and 2 bases stayed unmatched. Sequenced sample: peripheral blood. The rearrangement uses TRBV5-1 and TRBJ2-2; 10 nucleotides agree with TRBD1. This receptor was obtained from a woman in her 70s with acute or convalescent COVID-19. In DNA, the CDR3 is TGCGCCAGCAGCTCCGGACAGGGGGACACCGGGGAGCTGTTTTTT. Translated: CASSSGQGDTGELFF. The full variable domain, completed using reference TRBV5-1 and TRBJ2-2, is KAGVTQTPRYLIKTRGQQVTLSCSPISGHRSVSWYQQTPGQGLQFLFEYFSETQRNKGNFPGRFSGRQFSNSRSEMNVSTLELGDSALYLCASSSGQGDTGELFFGEGSRLTVL.